Each of the 8 T cell receptor beta chains below was sequenced from the same sample in a study of T cell responses to AZD1222 COVID-19 vaccine. Generated by immunoSEQ multiplex PCR, the TCRdb table keeps only in-frame clones and is missing some. The data show roughly 80,000 clones, about 82% seen once. Specimen: peripheral blood, collected on day 0 of AZD1222 vaccination. The receptor source for this set is an adult in good health.

The chain carries TRBV7-2 and TRBJ2-7; the match to TRBD2 covers 8 bases. The germline V gene has CDR1 SGHTA and CDR2 FQGNSA. The CDR3 consists of 14 residues. The V and J ends lost 4 bases and 5 bases, in that order; junction bases with no gene match: 7. CDR3 sequence: CASSSGLVGNEQYF. In DNA, the CDR3 is TGTGCCAGCAGCTCGGGACTAGTAGGGAACGAGCAGTACTTC. Combining the CDR3 with reference TRBV7-2 and TRBJ2-7 gives the whole variable domain GAGVSQSPSNKVTEKGKDVELRCDPISGHTALYWYRQSLGQGLEFLIYFQGNSAPDKSGLPSDRFSAERTGGSVSTLTIQRTQQEDSAVYLCASSSGLVGNEQYFGPGTRLTVT.

This chain connects TRBV19 to TRBJ2-3; 7 bases are shared with TRBD1. Germline CDR1 is LNHDA and CDR2 is SQIVND (reference sequence). The CDR3 totals 14 residues. V lost 5 bases and J lost 3; bases outside the gene matches: 5. DNA of the CDR3: TGTGCCAGTAGTGTACAGGGGACGACAGATACGCAGTATTTT. Amino acid sequence: CASSVQGTTDTQYF.

V usage is TRBV10-2 and J usage is TRBJ1-4, with no clear D. The CDR3 spans 15 residues. In germline, CDR1 is WSHSY, CDR2 SAAADI. V was trimmed by 0 bases and J by 3 bases, leaving 8 bases between them. The CDR3 region is CASSESRDPNEKLFF. CDR3 nucleotide sequence: TGCGCCAGCAGTGAGTCGAGGGATCCTAATGAAAAACTGTTTTTT.

This sequence joins TRBV5-5 and TRBJ1-1; unclear D gene. This CDR3 comprises 13 residues. Germline V gene lookup returns CDR1 SGHKS and CDR2 YYEKEE (reference sequence). V was clipped by 4 bases and J by 8 bases, with 15 bases between them. The CDR3 reads CASSPTAQREAFF. The CDR3 nucleotides read TGTGCCAGCAGCCCGACTGCTCAACGGGAAGCTTTCTTT.

The CDR3: CASSTTGGQMYEQYF. The CDR3 bases are TGTGCCAGCAGCACCACGGGGGGGCAGATGTACGAGCAGTACTTC. The rearrangement uses TRBV9 and TRBJ2-7; 8 positions match TRBD2. Looked up from germline, CDR1 is SGDLS and CDR2 is YYNGEE. This CDR3 spans 15 amino acids. V was pared by 4 bases and J by 4 bases, with 10 bases of the junction left unmatched.

The rearrangement uses TRBV5-6 and TRBJ1-6, with 8 bases that match TRBD1. The CDR3 covers 13 residues. Per the germline V gene, CDR1 is SGHDT and CDR2 is YYEEEE. V dropped 6 bases and J dropped 9; count of bases not matched to a gene: 5. The CDR3 DNA reads as TGTGCCAGCACGACAGGGGACAGTTCACCCCTCCACTTT. It is translated as CASTTGDSSPLHF.

This clone has only one observation. The V and J genes are TRBV11-2 and TRBJ2-1; D tentatively reads TRBD1 or TRBD2 (6 bases each). Germline loops: CDR1 SGHAT, CDR2 FQNNGV. Trimming removed 5 bases from V and 2 bases from J, with 16 bases in between. This CDR3 has 16 amino acids. CDR3 DNA: TGTGCCAGCAGCCTCTCATGGGGGGCTACCTACAATGAGCAGTTCTTC. This gives the protein CASSLSWGATYNEQFF.

V usage is TRBV9 and J usage is TRBJ2-3; TRBD2 matches 15 bases. The germline V gene encodes CDR1 SGDLS and CDR2 YYNGEE. Losses at the gene ends were 0 bases for V and 2 bases for J; bases not matched to a gene: 7. The CDR3 covers 19 residues. CDR3: CASSVEGLAGGGLTDTQYF. CDR3 coding DNA: TGTGCCAGCAGCGTAGAGGGACTAGCGGGGGGAGGCCTCACAGATACGCAGTATTTT.